The sample holds a few counts of the clone carrying this T cell receptor (beta chain). Its specificity is not known. The CDR3 runs 14 residues. V gave up 0 bases and J gave up 3 bases, with 10 bases separating them. Germline assignment: CDR1 SGHKS and CDR2 YYEKEE (reference sequence). This specimen comes from a study of identical twins. There were only healthy Caucasians among the donors. Overall study findings and caveats: There is a chance that invariant MAIT and iNKT cells partially muddied zero-insertion analyses.

In TCRdb, the 5' RACE reads were re-called with MiXCR into one record per CDR3 protein. The data contain approximately 600,000 distinct CDR3 sequences, about 7% of them seen just once; the ten biggest clones take up roughly 1.6%. This sample was shared with a second study, whose subject was yellow fever vaccine responses in identical twins.

The sample consisted of PBMCs. This receptor was taken from a woman aged 18-35 years in good health. This rearrangement joins TRBV5-5 to TRBJ2-7; maybe TRBD1 (6 bases). This CDR3 reads CASSLGQAVYEQYV. CDR3 coding DNA: TGTGCCAGCAGCTTGGGACAGGCAGTCTACGAGCAGTACGTC.